The 23 T cell receptor beta chains reported below all come from one sample, sequenced in a study of technical replicates of blood from several donors. The assay was immunoSEQ multiplex PCR, and TCRdb's table has in-frame clones only and misses some. The sample records roughly 71,000 clones, over 85% being singletons. The sequenced material came from T cells isolated from PBMCs. These receptors all stem from a human donor in good health.

This clone was seen only a few times. The chain combines TRBV18 with TRBJ1-1, with a weak D call TRBD1 (5 bases). The CDR3 runs to 14 residues. V lost 8 bases and J lost 2, with 15 bases in between. CDR1 and CDR2 (germline): KGHSH, LQKENI. The CDR3 DNA sequence: TGTGCCAGCACACGGGAGGGGACCAACACTGAAGCTTTCTTT. This translates into CASTREGTNTEAFF.

V usage is TRBV9 and J usage is TRBJ1-2; 8 bases are a match to TRBD1. Germline CDR1 and CDR2: SGDLS and YYNGEE. This CDR3 comprises 13 residues. With 2 bases clipped from V and 8 bases from J, the junction kept 5 bases outside the gene matches. The CDR3 protein is CASSVSGGAGYTF. The CDR3 coding sequence is TGTGCCAGCAGCGTTTCAGGGGGCGCGGGCTACACCTTC.

This CDR3 reads CASSLVATALYGYTF. In DNA, the CDR3 is TGTGCCAGCAGCTTAGTGGCGACAGCCCTTTATGGCTACACCTTC. The V and J genes are TRBV11-2 and TRBJ1-2; possibly TRBD1 for D (5 bases). V lost 1 base and J 5 bases, leaving 14 bases between the germline ends. This CDR3 region has 15 residues. Germline-derived CDR1 and CDR2 are SGHAT and FQNNGV. Together with reference TRBV11-2 and TRBJ1-2, the CDR3 gives the full variable domain: EAGVAQSPRYKIIEKRQSVAFWCNPISGHATLYWYQQILGQGPKLLIQFQNNGVVDDSQLPKDRFSAERLKGVDSTLKIQPAKLEDSAVYLCASSLVATALYGYTFGSGTRLTVV.

The rearrangement uses TRBV28 and TRBJ2-3; 8 positions agree with TRBD2. The length of the CDR3 is 15 residues. The germline gives CDR1 MDHEN, CDR2 SYDVKM. The junction had 9 bases not matched to a gene; V was cut back by 5 bases and J by 5 bases. For the CDR3, the DNA is TGTGCCAGCAGTCGCGGGACTAGTGTAAGAGATACGCAGTATTTT. This sequence encodes CASSRGTSVRDTQYF.

The chain couples TRBV10-3 to TRBJ2-5; D call uncertain. Germline assignment: CDR1 ENHRY and CDR2 SYGVKD. V was cut by 4 bases and J by 2 bases, with 11 bases left in between. The length of the CDR3 is 14 residues. CDR3 region: CAISASDLQETQYF. The CDR3 DNA follows: TGTGCCATCAGTGCTTCAGACTTACAAGAGACCCAGTACTTC.

The chain has TRBV14 and TRBJ2-2, with D uncertain. The CDR3 runs to 14 residues. Germline V lookup: CDR1 SGHDN, CDR2 FVKESK. V was pared by 4 bases and J by 4 bases, with 10 bases between. CDR3 amino acids: CASSPTAITGELFF. DNA for the CDR3: TGTGCCAGCAGCCCCACAGCCATCACCGGGGAGCTGTTTTTT.

The chain combines TRBV11-2 with TRBJ1-2, with 8 bases lining up with TRBD1. CDR1 and CDR2 from the germline V gene are SGHAT and FQNNGV. This CDR3 region has 14 residues. With V trimmed by 5 bases and J by 2 bases, 4 bases remained unmatched. As DNA, the CDR3 is TGTGCCAGCAGCCCAGGGGGCAGCAACTATGGCTACACCTTC. It yields the protein CASSPGGSNYGYTF.

The chain uses TRBV5-1 and TRBJ2-5; D might be TRBD1 (5 bases). The CDR3 extends over 13 amino acids. Trimming left V 0 bases short and J 2 bases short, with 5 bases between. CDR1 is SGHRS, CDR2 YFSETQ, per germline. CDR3 sequence (DNA): TGCGCCAGCAGCTTGGGGACACAAGAGACCCAGTACTTC. Protein sequence: CASSLGTQETQYF.

J is TRBJ1-1 and V is TRBV19; 9 nucleotides align to TRBD1. Germline V gene lookup returns CDR1 LNHDA and CDR2 SQIVND (reference sequence). The CDR3 contains 12 residues. V lost 8 bases to trimming and J lost 4 bases; unmatched junction nucleotides: 2. The CDR3 spells CASRDRVTEAFF. Here the CDR3 DNA reads TGTGCCAGTCGGGACAGGGTCACTGAAGCTTTCTTT.

The chain joins TRBV27 to TRBJ1-1; perhaps TRBD1 as D (6 bases). Per the germline V gene, CDR1 is MNHEY and CDR2 is SMNVEV (reference sequence). The CDR3 length is 15 residues. Trimming left V 6 bases short and J 6 bases short, with 20 bases between. The CDR3 loop is CASRFQGFGNSEAFF. Written as DNA, the CDR3 is TGTGCCAGCAGATTCCAGGGGTTTGGCAACTCTGAAGCTTTCTTT.

This sequence joins TRBV5-6 and TRBJ2-7; D may be TRBD2 (5 bases). Trimming stripped 0 bases from V and 0 bases from J, with 10 bases between. The germline gives CDR1 SGHDT, CDR2 YYEEEE. This CDR3 is 15 amino acids long. In DNA, the CDR3 is TGTGCCAGCAGCTTGGGAGGGCTGAGCTCCTACGAGCAGTACTTC. This codes for CASSLGGLSSYEQYF. The full variable domain, its missing parts supplied by reference TRBV5-6 and TRBJ2-7, is DAGVTQSPTHLIKTRGQQVTLRCSPKSGHDTVSWYQQALGQGPQFIFQYYEEEERQRGNFPDRFSGHQFPNYSSELNVNALLLGDSALYLCASSLGGLSSYEQYFGPGTRLTVT.

The chain is built from TRBV6-5 and TRBJ2-1; 7 bases are a match to TRBD2. The CDR3 spans 15 residues. Losses at the gene ends were 3 bases for V and 4 bases for J; bases not matched to a gene: 6. Germline CDR1 reads MNHEY; CDR2 reads SVGAGI. CDR3 in DNA: TGTGCCAGCAGTTATGTAGGAGCGGGGTACAATGAGCAGTTCTTC. Its translation: CASSYVGAGYNEQFF.

The chain carries TRBV30 and TRBJ2-2; D is undetermined. Trimming took off 2 bases at V and 1 base at J, with 8 bases between the two ends. CDR1 is GTSNPN, CDR2 SVGIG, per germline (reference sequence). This CDR3 contains 14 residues. The CDR3 here is CAWSYGRNTGELFF. Written as DNA, the CDR3 is TGTGCCTGGAGTTATGGGCGGAACACCGGGGAGCTGTTTTTT.

The chain recombines TRBV29-1 with TRBJ2-7; a possible D gene is TRBD1 (6 bases). Germline assignment: CDR1 SQVTM and CDR2 ANQGSEA. The V gene lost 2 bases and the J gene lost 2 bases, with 16 bases spanning the gap. This CDR3 region has 15 residues. The CDR3 nucleotides read TGCAGCGTTGAAATTGGTGGGGGACACCCCTACGAGCAGTACTTC. It codes for CSVEIGGGHPYEQYF.

This chain links TRBV4-1 with TRBJ2-7; 7 bases are a match to TRBD2. CDR1 MGHRA and CDR2 YSYEKL come from the germline V gene. This CDR3 comprises 16 residues. With 4 bases clipped from V and 4 bases from J, the junction kept 13 bases outside the gene matches. CDR3 loop: CASSPIGELALYEQYF. CDR3 bases: TGCGCCAGCAGCCCCATAGGGGAACTAGCGCTATACGAGCAGTACTTC.

The genes are TRBV7-2 and TRBJ1-2, with 7 bases aligning to TRBD1. CDR3 length equals 16 residues. In germline, CDR1 is SGHTA, CDR2 FQGNSA. V was pared by 5 bases and J by 8 bases, with 17 bases of the junction left unmatched. CDR3 sequence: CASSLDRTGAGRGYTF. The CDR3 bases are TGTGCCAGCAGCCTGGATCGGACAGGTGCAGGGAGAGGCTACACCTTC.

This chain links TRBV7-9 with TRBJ1-2; a possible D gene is TRBD1 (5 bases). Between the trimmed V and J ends, which lost 5 bases and 3 bases, there was a span of 16 bases. Germline-derived CDR1 and CDR2 are SEHNR and FQNEAQ (reference sequence). The CDR3 spans 15 residues. The CDR3 bases are TGTGCCAGCAGCGCAAACAGGATTGGGCACTATGGCTACACCTTC. Protein product: CASSANRIGHYGYTF.

The CDR3 DNA reads TGTGCCAGCAGCCTCACAGGGGTGTCCACTGAAGCTTTCTTT. Protein product: CASSLTGVSTEAFF. The chain is built from TRBV9 and TRBJ1-1; the match to TRBD1 covers 7 bases. V lost 4 bases, J lost 4 bases, and 7 bases stayed unmatched. The CDR3 has 14 residues. Germline loops: CDR1 SGDLS, CDR2 YYNGEE.

V usage is TRBV4-2 and J usage is TRBJ1-2; a weak D match, TRBD1 (6 bases). Germline CDR1 is LGHNA and CDR2 is YNFKEQ. The length of the CDR3 is 15 residues. With 5 bases removed from V and 10 bases from J, the gap between germline ends came to 23 bases. For the CDR3, the DNA is TGTGCCAGCAGCGAAGCTGGGACAAACTTGAGGGTCTACACCTTC. This sequence encodes CASSEAGTNLRVYTF.

The genes are TRBV27 and TRBJ2-7; D may be TRBD2 (5 bases). Germline V gene sequence: CDR1 MNHEY, CDR2 SMNVEV (reference sequence). V dropped 3 bases and J dropped 7 bases, with 16 bases sitting between them. This CDR3 is built from 14 residues. CDR3 sequence reads: CASSLEASPGEQYF. The CDR3 coding sequence is TGTGCCAGCAGTTTGGAAGCTTCGCCGGGGGAGCAGTACTTC.

The chain employs TRBV18 and TRBJ1-1; D uncertain. The germline gives CDR1 KGHSH, CDR2 LQKENI. Trimming left V 8 bases short and J 1 base short, with 23 bases between. This CDR3 has 17 residues. CDR3 DNA: TGTGCCAGCCGTCCCGCCCTACTAACGGCGGAGAACACTGAAGCTTTCTTT. This sequence encodes CASRPALLTAENTEAFF.

This chain uses TRBV9 with TRBJ1-4, with D possibly TRBD1 on 5 matching bases. Germline V gives CDR1 SGDLS, CDR2 YYNGEE. V shed 4 bases and J shed 2 bases, with 18 bases lying between them. CDR3 length: 17 amino acids. CDR3 residues: CASSPTFAAGTNEKLFF. The CDR3 DNA is TGTGCCAGCAGCCCCACCTTTGCGGCAGGGACTAATGAAAAACTGTTTTTT.

This rearrangement joins TRBV9 to TRBJ2-3; 9 bases map to TRBD2. The CDR3 has 14 amino acids. Germline V CDR1 and CDR2: SGDLS, YYNGEE. V lost 4 bases, J lost 3 bases, and 3 bases stayed unmatched. Written as DNA, the CDR3 is TGTGCCAGCAGCCTAGCGGGATGGACAGATACGCAGTATTTT. Its protein is CASSLAGWTDTQYF.